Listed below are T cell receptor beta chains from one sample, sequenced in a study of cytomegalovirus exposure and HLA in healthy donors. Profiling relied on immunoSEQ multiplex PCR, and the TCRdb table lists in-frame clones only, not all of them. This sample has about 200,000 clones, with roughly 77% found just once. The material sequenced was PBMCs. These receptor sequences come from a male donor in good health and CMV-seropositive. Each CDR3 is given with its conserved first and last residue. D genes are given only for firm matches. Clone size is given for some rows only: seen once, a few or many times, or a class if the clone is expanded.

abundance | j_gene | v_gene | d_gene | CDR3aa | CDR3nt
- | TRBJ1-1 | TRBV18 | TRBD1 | CASSPPGGGLTPREAFF | TGTGCCAGCTCACCACCAGGGGGCGGTTTAACCCCAAGAGAGGCTTTCTTT
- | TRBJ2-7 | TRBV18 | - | CAGSEVRGYEQYF | TGTGCCGGCTCAGAGGTAAGGGGCTACGAGCAGTACTTC
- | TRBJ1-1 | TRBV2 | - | CASHEINTEAFF | TGTGCCAGTCACGAGATCAACACTGAAGCTTTCTTT
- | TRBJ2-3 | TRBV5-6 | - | CASRGATYSYTDTQYF | TGTGCCAGCAGAGGGGCCACCTATTCTTATACAGATACGCAGTATTTT
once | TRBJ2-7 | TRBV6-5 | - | CASIRSRSYEQYF | TGTGCCAGCATTAGAAGTCGGTCCTACGAGCAGTACTTC
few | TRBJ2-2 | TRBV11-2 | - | CASSLGLYRMNTGELFF | TGTGCCAGCAGCTTAGGGTTGTACAGAATGAACACCGGGGAGCTGTTTTTT
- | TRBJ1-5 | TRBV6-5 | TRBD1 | CASSGTGGVGQHF | TGTGCCAGCAGCGGAACAGGGGGTGTCGGGCAGCATTTT
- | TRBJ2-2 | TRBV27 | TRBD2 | CASSFTLAGGVSGELFF | TGTGCCAGCAGTTTCACACTAGCGGGAGGGGTCTCCGGGGAGCTGTTTTTT
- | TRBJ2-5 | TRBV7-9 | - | CASSLASGQETQYF | TGTGCCAGCAGCTTAGCATCAGGGCAAGAGACCCAGTACTTC
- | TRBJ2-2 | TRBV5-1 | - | CASSLGHVNTGELFF | TGCGCCAGCAGCCTCGGACACGTGAACACCGGGGAGCTGTTTTTT
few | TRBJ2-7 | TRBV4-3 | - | CASSQLNGGANEQYF | TGCGCCAGCAGCCAGTTGAACGGCGGGGCCAACGAGCAGTACTTC
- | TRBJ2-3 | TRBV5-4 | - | CASSLSTAGDTQYF | TGTGCCAGCAGCTTGAGCACCGCCGGAGATACGCAGTATTTT
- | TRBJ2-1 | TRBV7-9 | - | CAGRGLTRNEQFF | TGTGCCGGCCGAGGACTTACGCGCAATGAGCAGTTCTTC
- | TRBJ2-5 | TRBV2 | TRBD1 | CARTGQGPLKGQYF | TGTGCCAGGACTGGACAGGGCCCCCTTAAGGGGCAGTACTTC
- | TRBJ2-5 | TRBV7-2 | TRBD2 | CASSNSGSRETQYF | TGTGCCAGCAGCAATAGCGGGAGTAGGGAGACCCAGTACTTC
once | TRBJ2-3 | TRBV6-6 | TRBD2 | CASRTLSGGSTDTQYF | TGTGCCAGCAGAACCCTTAGCGGGGGGAGCACAGATACGCAGTATTTT